Below, one TCR beta chain is given with its context. Its specificity is unknown. The record originates from a study of somatic mutations in cytotoxic T cells in rheumatoid arthritis. Looking at the study overall: Certain T-cell populations stained with V beta antibodies were FACS-sorted to nearly 100% purity, and V beta1+ cells were TCRB-sequenced.

Overall study results and limits: Expanded CD8+ clones had unknown antigen targets.

The CDR3 sequence is 16 residues long. CDR1 and CDR2 from the germline V gene are SGDLS and YYNGEE. V lost 3 bases, J lost 3 bases, and 8 bases stayed unmatched. The method was immunoSEQ multiplex PCR; TCRdb's version includes in-frame clones alone and lacks a portion of them. The sample records approximately 11,000 clones, approximately 82% being singletons. Specimen: CD8+ T cells sorted from blood. The receptor comes from a woman in her sixties with rheumatoid arthritis. This chain joins TRBV9 and TRBJ2-2, with 7 bases lining up with TRBD1. For the CDR3, the DNA is TGTGCCAGCAGCGCCACCGGGACAGCATACACCGGGGAGCTGTTTTTT. This encodes CASSATGTAYTGELFF.